This T cell receptor beta chain was identified in a study of blood T cell repertoires in COVID-19. In the study overall: COVID-19 samples from acute and convalescent phases originated in the United States, Italy and Spain. From T cells, B-cell-depleted T cells, or PBMCs came the material, which was cDNA or gDNA.

This CDR3 comprises 18 residues. Measured with immunoSEQ multiplex PCR; TCRdb has only the in-frame clones, and not every one. The sample carries hundreds of thousands of clones, approximately 87% recorded once. The sequenced sample consisted of peripheral blood. The receptor comes from a man aged 55 to 69 who had recovered from COVID-19. The chain has TRBV21-1 and TRBJ2-5; TRBD2 reflects the table's D call only, with no check against the DNA. TRBV21-1 represents a pseudogene. The CDR3 DNA sequence: TGTGCCAGCAGGGCTGGAGCGGGAGGCCCCACGGGGTTAGAGACCCAGTACTTC. It yields the protein CASRAGAGGPTGLETQYF.